The 20 T cell receptor beta chains below all came from one sample that was sequenced in a study of identifying expanded T cells in peripheral blood (dated by TCRdb to between 2018 and 2021). The receptor library was made with the immunoSEQ multiplex PCR assay. Sourced from immuneACCESS, this table was stored by TCRdb with only in-frame sequences that have V and J called. A share of the clones is absent; for the studies checked, an unresolved V gene accounts for under half, and the remainder has no known explanation. The sample table holds approximately 90,000 clones, of which approximately 86% were seen once. The leading ten clones occupy around 5.6% of the sample. Sequencing used blood. These receptors were collected from a person aged 18-69 years in good health.

The CDR3 coding sequence is TGTGCCAGCAGCCCAAGGACAGATACGCAGTATTTT. Translation: CASSPRTDTQYF. This chain connects TRBV7-9 to TRBJ2-3; D unresolved. CDR1 and CDR2 from the germline V gene are SEHNR and FQNEAQ (reference sequence). The length of the CDR3 is 12 residues. The V end was cut by 5 bases, the J end by 3 bases, with 6 bases between.

This clone came up once. The V gene is TRBV12-5, the J gene TRBJ2-1; perhaps TRBD1 as D (5 bases). CDR3 length equals 17 residues. Trimming took 0 bases from V and 7 from J, leaving 19 bases between them. Per the germline V gene, CDR1 is LGHNT and CDR2 is FRNRAP. The CDR3 region is CASGLVRAVGAPNEQFF. The CDR3 DNA reads TGTGCTAGTGGTTTGGTACGGGCGGTTGGGGCGCCGAATGAGCAGTTCTTC. The full variable domain, in which reference TRBV12-5 and TRBJ2-1 provide the parts outside the CDR3, is DARVTQTPRHKVTEMGQEVTMRCQPILGHNTVFWYRQTMMQGLELLAYFRNRAPLDDSGMPKDRFSAEMPDATLATLKIQPSEPRDSAVYFCASGLVRAVGAPNEQFFGPGTRLTVL.

The rearrangement links TRBV29-1 to TRBJ2-3; TRBD1 agrees at 10 bases. Trimming took 7 bases from V and 4 from J; bases not matched to a gene: 11. The CDR3 is made up of 15 amino acids. Germline V gene data show CDR1 as SQVTM and CDR2 as ANQGSEA. CDR3 amino acids: CSGTPGQGIPDTQYF. In nucleotides, the CDR3 is TGCAGCGGTACCCCGGGACAGGGGATTCCAGATACGCAGTATTTT.

V gene TRBV6-1 combines with J gene TRBJ1-4; D unclear. CDR3 length equals 11 residues. V lost 6 bases and J lost 7, with 6 bases in between. From germline, CDR1 is MNHNS and CDR2 SASEGT. CDR3: CASRGGEKLFF. For the CDR3, the DNA is TGTGCCAGCAGAGGCGGTGAAAAACTGTTTTTT.

The V gene is TRBV10-1, the J gene TRBJ2-3; tentatively, D is TRBD1 (6 bases). V lost 3 bases, J lost 3 bases, and 7 bases lay in between. The CDR3 length is 13 residues. From germline, CDR1 is WNHNN and CDR2 SYGVQD (reference sequence). Here the CDR3 DNA reads TGCGCCAGCAGTGACCAGGGGACAGATACGCAGTATTTT. Translated, it gives CASSDQGTDTQYF.

This chain links TRBV5-1 with TRBJ1-2; tentatively, D is TRBD1 (6 bases). The V gene lost 4 bases and the J gene lost 4 bases, with 11 bases spanning the gap. This CDR3 has 13 amino acids. The V gene's germline CDR1 is SGHRS and CDR2 YFSETQ. This CDR3 reads CASSPPGVYGYTF. Written as DNA, the CDR3 is TGCGCCAGCAGCCCCCCAGGGGTCTATGGCTACACCTTC.

The chain has TRBV4-1 and TRBJ1-2, with 8 bases that match TRBD1. In germline, CDR1 is MGHRA, CDR2 YSYEKL. The CDR3 spans 14 residues. V shed 4 bases, J shed 6 bases, and the junction held 7 bases outside the gene matches. DNA of the CDR3: TGCGCCAGCAGCCGGACAGGGCGAAGGGATGGCTACACCTTC. Translation gives CASSRTGRRDGYTF.

This sequence joins TRBV7-2 and TRBJ2-3, with no clear D. This CDR3 has 13 residues. Germline V CDR1 and CDR2: SGHTA, FQGNSA. Trimming took off 7 bases at V and 2 bases at J, with 10 bases between the two ends. CDR3 protein: CASNLGITDTQYF. The CDR3 coding sequence is TGTGCCAGCAACCTCGGTATCACAGATACGCAGTATTTT.

The rearrangement links TRBV4-3 to TRBJ2-7; D possibly corresponds to TRBD1 (5 bases). Trimming removed 1 base at V and 7 bases at J, with 17 bases between. The CDR3 has 15 residues. Germline V CDR1 and CDR2: LGHNA, YSLEER. The CDR3 nucleotides read TGCGCCAGCAGCCAAGCTTGGCAGGGAAGTGAGGAGCAGTACTTC. It is translated as CASSQAWQGSEEQYF.

V and J are TRBV2 and TRBJ1-2; tentative D call: TRBD1 (5 bases). The ends were cut back, 7 bases at V and 2 bases at J, with 11 bases in the middle. The CDR3 sequence is 13 residues long. CDR1 and CDR2 (germline): SNHLY, FYNNEI. CDR3 protein: CASNLGRNYGYTF. CDR3 bases: TGTGCCAGCAATCTGGGACGGAACTATGGCTACACCTTC.

This chain links TRBV7-2 with TRBJ2-7; tentative D call: TRBD2 (7 bases). Trimming shortened V by 3 bases and J by 2 bases, and 17 bases separated the two germline ends. This CDR3 comprises 16 residues. Germline V gene data show CDR1 as SGHTA and CDR2 as FQGNSA. The chain's CDR3 is CASSFPKGGNPYEQYF. As DNA, the CDR3 is TGTGCCAGCAGCTTTCCCAAGGGGGGGAATCCCTACGAGCAGTACTTC. Drawing the rest from reference TRBV7-2 and TRBJ2-7, the complete variable domain is GAGVSQSPSNKVTEKGKDVELRCDPISGHTALYWYRQSLGQGLEFLIYFQGNSAPDKSGLPSDRFSAERTGGSVSTLTIQRTQQEDSAVYLCASSFPKGGNPYEQYFGPGTRLTVT.

The V and J genes are TRBV12-5 and TRBJ1-1; unclear D gene. This CDR3 comprises 13 residues. Looked up from germline, CDR1 is LGHNT and CDR2 is FRNRAP. Trimming cost V 0 bases and J 6 bases, with 8 bases left between them. The CDR3 loop is CASGLVPSSEAFF. CDR3 coding DNA: TGTGCTAGTGGTTTGGTCCCTTCTTCTGAAGCTTTCTTT.

Written as DNA, the CDR3 is TGTGCCAGCAAGACTCAAGCGGGGGGGCCGTTCGGGGAGCAGTTCTTC. Translating it yields CASKTQAGGPFGEQFF. The chain combines TRBV19 with TRBJ2-1, with TRBD2 matching 10 bases. This CDR3 has 16 residues. V shed 9 bases and J 10 bases; nucleotides not matched to a gene: 18. Germline CDR1 and CDR2: LNHDA and SQIVND (reference sequence).

This clone has only one observation. J is TRBJ1-2 and V is TRBV2; the D gene is possibly TRBD1 (6 bases). The CDR3 runs to 15 residues. V was trimmed by 6 bases and J by 7 bases, leaving 21 bases between them. Germline V gene lookup returns CDR1 SNHLY and CDR2 FYNNEI. CDR3 protein: CASSPTRTGPLGYTF. The DNA of the CDR3 is TGTGCCAGCAGCCCTACCCGCACAGGGCCCCTTGGCTACACCTTC. The full variable domain, in which reference TRBV2 and TRBJ1-2 provide the parts outside the CDR3, is EPEVTQTPSHQVTQMGQEVILRCVPISNHLYFYWYRQILGQKVEFLVSFYNNEISEKSEIFDDQFSVERPDGSNFTLKIRSTKLEDSAMYFCASSPTRTGPLGYTFGSGTRLTVV.

V is TRBV10-2 and J is TRBJ1-2; D call uncertain. The CDR3 totals 12 residues. V was shortened by 6 bases and J by 2 bases, with 7 bases between the two germline ends. From germline, CDR1 is WSHSY and CDR2 SAAADI. The chain's CDR3 is CASREQNYGYTF. The CDR3 DNA is TGCGCCAGCAGAGAGCAGAACTATGGCTACACCTTC.

The chain couples TRBV27 to TRBJ1-1, with D unclear. CDR3 length: 15 residues. The V and J ends lost 0 bases and 0 bases respectively, with 8 bases between them. Germline CDR1 MNHEY, CDR2 SMNVEV (reference sequence). The CDR3 DNA reads TGTGCCAGCAGTTTATCGGGGTTCGTGAACACTGAAGCTTTCTTT. It translates to CASSLSGFVNTEAFF.

The CDR3 loop is CASSFKRTPREQYF. In nucleotides, the CDR3 is TGTGCCAGCAGCTTTAAGCGGACCCCTCGTGAGCAGTACTTC. The V and J genes are TRBV13 and TRBJ2-7, with TRBD2 as a possible D gene (5 bases). V was trimmed by 3 bases and J by 7 bases, leaving 16 bases between them. The CDR3 loop spans 14 amino acids. Germline loops: CDR1 PRHDT, CDR2 FYEKMQ (reference sequence). Together with reference TRBV13 and TRBJ2-7, the CDR3 gives the full variable domain: AAGVIQSPRHLIKEKRETATLKCYPIPRHDTVYWYQQGPGQDPQFLISFYEKMQSDKGSIPDRFSAQQFSDYHSELNMSSLELGDSALYFCASSFKRTPREQYFGPGTRLTVT.

V gene TRBV4-3 combines with J gene TRBJ2-2; 9 bases are shared with TRBD1. CDR1 is LGHNA, CDR2 YSLEER, per germline. The CDR3 covers 16 residues. V shed 7 bases, J shed 1 base, and the junction held 7 bases outside the gene matches. CDR3 sequence (DNA): TGCGCCAGCAACCGGAGACAGGGGGGGAACACCGGGGAGCTGTTTTTT. Protein: CASNRRQGGNTGELFF.

The V gene is TRBV7-2, the J gene TRBJ1-2, with 7 bases identical to TRBD1. Germline V gene lookup returns CDR1 SGHTA and CDR2 FQGNSA. V shed 4 bases and J 6 bases; nucleotides not matched to a gene: 8. The CDR3 consists of 14 residues. The CDR3 spells CASSSAGGGDGYTF. CDR3 DNA sequence: TGTGCCAGCAGCTCCGCCGGAGGGGGCGATGGCTACACCTTC.

This clone showed up just once. This chain uses TRBV30 with TRBJ2-3; 8 bases are a match to TRBD2. Trimming cost V 3 bases and J 5 bases; bases outside gene matches: 7. Germline V gene data show CDR1 as GTSNPN and CDR2 as SVGIG (reference sequence). The CDR3 extends over 14 amino acids. CDR3 nucleotides: TGTGCCTGGAGCGGGGGGGCCTTCCGAGATACGCAGTATTTT. Residues: CAWSGGAFRDTQYF.